A selection of T cell receptor beta chains follows, all from one sample in a study of cytomegalovirus exposure and HLA in healthy donors. Produced via immunoSEQ multiplex PCR; TCRdb's table is partial and in-frame only. The table has some 190,000 clones, about 82% seen once. The material sequenced was PBMCs. These receptors were collected from a male donor in good health and CMV-seronegative. CDR3s include the opening cysteine and the closing phenylalanine or tryptophan. Each record gives: CDR3 protein, CDR3 DNA, J gene, D gene, V gene, clone size. A D gene is named only where the DNA matches it firmly. Not all rows give a size; the values are once, few, many and, for expanded clones, a class.

cdr3_aa: CASSPRTGGNQPQHF
cdr3_nt: TGTGCCAGCAGTCCGAGGACAGGGGGGAATCAGCCCCAGCATTTT
j_call: TRBJ1-5
d_call: TRBD1
v_call: TRBV28
clone_size: -

cdr3_aa: CASSLAGGEQYF
cdr3_nt: TGCGCCAGCAGCTTGGCAGGGGGCGAGCAGTACTTC
j_call: TRBJ2-7
d_call: TRBD1
v_call: TRBV5-1
clone_size: -

cdr3_aa: CSVGQGHEQYF
cdr3_nt: TGCAGCGTCGGACAGGGCCACGAGCAGTACTTC
j_call: TRBJ2-7
d_call: TRBD1
v_call: TRBV29-1
clone_size: -

cdr3_aa: CASSLSTGGLNYGYTF
cdr3_nt: TGTGCCAGCAGCTTATCGACAGGGGGCCTTAACTATGGCTACACCTTC
j_call: TRBJ1-2
d_call: TRBD1
v_call: TRBV7-2
clone_size: once

cdr3_aa: CASRDRGSPYEQYF
cdr3_nt: TGTGCCAGCAGAGACAGGGGAAGCCCCTACGAGCAGTACTTC
j_call: TRBJ2-7
d_call: TRBD1
v_call: TRBV6-6
clone_size: few

cdr3_aa: CASSQELTGTASYEQYF
cdr3_nt: TGCGCCAGCAGCCAAGAACTAACCGGGACAGCCTCCTACGAGCAGTACTTC
j_call: TRBJ2-7
d_call: TRBD1
v_call: TRBV4-3
clone_size: -

cdr3_aa: CASSGTGAGNYGYTF
cdr3_nt: TGTGCCAGCAGCGGGACAGGGGCCGGTAACTATGGCTACACCTTC
j_call: TRBJ1-2
d_call: TRBD1
v_call: TRBV27
clone_size: -

cdr3_aa: CASSLGGQLNTEAFF
cdr3_nt: TGTGCCAGCAGCTTAGGGGGACAGCTGAACACTGAAGCTTTCTTT
j_call: TRBJ1-1
d_call: TRBD1
v_call: TRBV7-2
clone_size: -

cdr3_aa: CASSLESEGLAGMETQYF
cdr3_nt: TGTGCCAGCAGCTTAGAATCAGAAGGACTAGCGGGGATGGAGACCCAGTACTTC
j_call: TRBJ2-5
d_call: TRBD2
v_call: TRBV13
clone_size: -

cdr3_aa: CASSFSRRASSFETEAFF
cdr3_nt: TGTGCCAGCAGTTTTTCCCGCAGGGCCTCGTCATTTGAGACTGAAGCTTTCTTT
j_call: TRBJ1-1
d_call: -
v_call: TRBV28
clone_size: -

cdr3_aa: CASSKLNTDTQYF
cdr3_nt: TGTGCCAGCAGCAAACTCAACACAGATACGCAGTATTTT
j_call: TRBJ2-3
d_call: -
v_call: TRBV7-2
clone_size: few

cdr3_aa: CASSPCPGLAGAGANVLTF
cdr3_nt: TGCGCCAGCAGTCCTTGCCCGGGACTAGCGGGAGCTGGGGCCAACGTCCTGACTTTC
j_call: TRBJ2-6
d_call: TRBD2
v_call: TRBV23-1
clone_size: -

cdr3_aa: CSVEGIQGDTQYF
cdr3_nt: TGCAGCGTTGAAGGAATACAGGGGGATACGCAGTATTTT
j_call: TRBJ2-3
d_call: TRBD1
v_call: TRBV29-1
clone_size: -

cdr3_aa: CSVGGTSGGDWFRETQYF
cdr3_nt: TGCAGCGTTGGCGGGACTAGCGGGGGGGATTGGTTCCGGGAGACCCAGTACTTC
j_call: TRBJ2-5
d_call: TRBD2
v_call: TRBV29-1
clone_size: -

cdr3_aa: CATRDNYNSPLHF
cdr3_nt: TGTGCCACCCGGGACAACTATAATTCACCCCTCCACTTT
j_call: TRBJ1-6
d_call: -
v_call: TRBV27
clone_size: -

cdr3_aa: CSVESESTDTQYF
cdr3_nt: TGCAGCGTTGAAAGCGAGAGCACAGATACGCAGTATTTT
j_call: TRBJ2-3
d_call: -
v_call: TRBV29-1
clone_size: few

cdr3_aa: CASSSDRNQPQHF
cdr3_nt: TGTGCCAGCAGCAGTGACAGGAATCAGCCCCAGCATTTT
j_call: TRBJ1-5
d_call: -
v_call: TRBV7-2
clone_size: -

cdr3_aa: CASSALAGGVDTQYF
cdr3_nt: TGTGCCAGCAGCGCACTAGCGGGGGGGGTAGATACGCAGTATTTT
j_call: TRBJ2-3
d_call: TRBD2
v_call: TRBV28
clone_size: -

cdr3_aa: CASSSGQGRVHNYGYTF
cdr3_nt: TGTGCCAGCAGCTCCGGACAGGGGAGGGTTCATAACTATGGCTACACCTTC
j_call: TRBJ1-2
d_call: TRBD1
v_call: TRBV5-4
clone_size: -

cdr3_aa: CASSLEASGRYEQYF
cdr3_nt: TGTGCCAGCAGTTTGGAGGCTAGCGGGAGGTACGAGCAGTACTTC
j_call: TRBJ2-7
d_call: TRBD2
v_call: TRBV28
clone_size: -

cdr3_aa: CASSPLGGALGTEAFF
cdr3_nt: TGTGCCAGCAGCCCACTCGGGGGGGCGCTGGGCACTGAAGCTTTCTTT
j_call: TRBJ1-1
d_call: -
v_call: TRBV5-4
clone_size: -

cdr3_aa: CASSLGRESHEQYF
cdr3_nt: TGTGCCAGCAGTTTAGGACGGGAGAGCCACGAGCAGTACTTC
j_call: TRBJ2-7
d_call: -
v_call: TRBV28
clone_size: -

cdr3_aa: CASSKNRANQPQHF
cdr3_nt: TGTGCCAGTAGTAAAAACAGGGCTAATCAGCCCCAGCATTTT
j_call: TRBJ1-5
d_call: -
v_call: TRBV19
clone_size: few

cdr3_aa: CASSQDKYGTGNEQFF
cdr3_nt: TGCGCCAGCAGCCAAGATAAATATGGGACAGGAAATGAGCAGTTCTTC
j_call: TRBJ2-1
d_call: TRBD1
v_call: TRBV4-1
clone_size: -

cdr3_aa: CASSLEVRGPWNEQFF
cdr3_nt: TGTGCCAGCAGCTTGGAGGTGCGGGGGCCGTGGAATGAGCAGTTCTTC
j_call: TRBJ2-1
d_call: -
v_call: TRBV5-6
clone_size: -

cdr3_aa: CASSSGTGGFTDTQYF
cdr3_nt: TGCGCCAGCAGCTCCGGGACAGGGGGTTTCACAGATACGCAGTATTTT
j_call: TRBJ2-3
d_call: TRBD1
v_call: TRBV5-1
clone_size: -

cdr3_aa: CASSSSGGRETQYF
cdr3_nt: TGTGCCAGCAGTTCATCAGGGGGCCGTGAGACCCAGTACTTC
j_call: TRBJ2-5
d_call: TRBD1
v_call: TRBV27
clone_size: -

cdr3_aa: CASSLKRKSGTRLTDTQYF
cdr3_nt: TGTGCCAGCAGCCTAAAACGAAAGTCCGGGACTAGACTCACAGATACGCAGTATTTT
j_call: TRBJ2-3
d_call: TRBD2
v_call: TRBV7-8
clone_size: -

cdr3_aa: CASWSAGGSNTGELFF
cdr3_nt: TGTGCCAGTTGGTCGGCGGGGGGGTCCAACACCGGGGAGCTGTTTTTT
j_call: TRBJ2-2
d_call: TRBD2
v_call: TRBV28
clone_size: -

cdr3_aa: CASSSERGATYEQYF
cdr3_nt: TGTGCCAGCAGCTCAGAGCGGGGGGCTACCTACGAGCAGTACTTC
j_call: TRBJ2-7
d_call: TRBD2
v_call: TRBV5-4
clone_size: -

cdr3_aa: CASGDREDSPLHF
cdr3_nt: TGTGCCAGCGGGGACAGGGAAGATTCACCCCTCCACTTT
j_call: TRBJ1-6
d_call: TRBD1
v_call: TRBV6-1
clone_size: few

cdr3_aa: CASSLGGTGMQPQHF
cdr3_nt: TGCGCCAGCAGCTTGGGTGGGACAGGGATGCAGCCCCAGCATTTT
j_call: TRBJ1-5
d_call: TRBD1
v_call: TRBV5-1
clone_size: few

cdr3_aa: CASSHYGTGILPNTEAFF
cdr3_nt: TGTGCCAGCAGCCATTACGGGACAGGGATTTTACCGAACACTGAAGCTTTCTTT
j_call: TRBJ1-1
d_call: TRBD1
v_call: TRBV14
clone_size: -

cdr3_aa: CASRLGGGNEQFF
cdr3_nt: TGTGCCAGCAGACTAGGGGGCGGCAATGAGCAGTTCTTC
j_call: TRBJ2-1
d_call: TRBD1
v_call: TRBV5-6
clone_size: -

cdr3_aa: CASSIGSAFRGATDTQYF
cdr3_nt: TGTGCCAGTAGTATAGGATCCGCGTTCAGGGGTGCGACAGATACGCAGTATTTT
j_call: TRBJ2-3
d_call: -
v_call: TRBV19
clone_size: -

cdr3_aa: CASNDAQEFNYGYTF
cdr3_nt: TGTGCCAGCAACGATGCACAGGAGTTTAACTATGGCTACACCTTC
j_call: TRBJ1-2
d_call: -
v_call: TRBV7-9
clone_size: -

cdr3_aa: CASSQVRSGDYGYTF
cdr3_nt: TGCGCCAGCAGCCAAGTAAGGTCAGGGGATTATGGCTACACCTTC
j_call: TRBJ1-2
d_call: -
v_call: TRBV4-1
clone_size: -

cdr3_aa: CASSLRAGVQETQYF
cdr3_nt: TGTGCCAGCAGCTTGCGCGCGGGGGTCCAAGAGACCCAGTACTTC
j_call: TRBJ2-5
d_call: TRBD2
v_call: TRBV5-6
clone_size: -

cdr3_aa: CSSTPGGNTIYF
cdr3_nt: TGTTCCAGCACCCCGGGAGGAAACACCATATATTTT
j_call: TRBJ1-3
d_call: -
v_call: TRBV7-9
clone_size: few

cdr3_aa: CASSQVRGNQPQHF
cdr3_nt: TGTGCCAGCAGCCAGGTGAGGGGCAATCAGCCCCAGCATTTT
j_call: TRBJ1-5
d_call: -
v_call: TRBV7-2
clone_size: -

cdr3_aa: CASSSIAGDLREQYF
cdr3_nt: TGCGCCAGCAGCTCAATAGCGGGGGACCTTCGCGAGCAGTACTTC
j_call: TRBJ2-7
d_call: TRBD2
v_call: TRBV5-1
clone_size: few

cdr3_aa: CASSYTDDTSTEQYF
cdr3_nt: TGTGCCAGCAGTTACACCGATGACACCTCCACCGAGCAGTACTTC
j_call: TRBJ2-7
d_call: -
v_call: TRBV6-5
clone_size: -

cdr3_aa: CASSLSGARGRGNTEAFF
cdr3_nt: TGCGCCAGCAGCTTGAGTGGTGCGAGGGGGCGTGGGAACACTGAAGCTTTCTTT
j_call: TRBJ1-1
d_call: TRBD1
v_call: TRBV5-1
clone_size: -

cdr3_aa: CASSQSSVKYF
cdr3_nt: TGTGCCAGCAGCCAGAGTAGTGTGAAGTACTTC
j_call: TRBJ2-7
d_call: -
v_call: TRBV14
clone_size: -

cdr3_aa: CASSDPGAKNIQYF
cdr3_nt: TGTGCCAGCAGTGATCCAGGGGCTAAAAACATTCAGTACTTC
j_call: TRBJ2-4
d_call: -
v_call: TRBV2
clone_size: -

cdr3_aa: CASKDRGRWETQYF
cdr3_nt: TGTGCCAGCAAGGACAGGGGAAGGTGGGAGACCCAGTACTTC
j_call: TRBJ2-5
d_call: TRBD1
v_call: TRBV2
clone_size: -

cdr3_aa: CASSKDSNYGYTF
cdr3_nt: TGTGCCAGCAGCAAGGACAGTAACTATGGCTACACCTTC
j_call: TRBJ1-2
d_call: -
v_call: TRBV6-5
clone_size: -

cdr3_aa: CASSRTSGRVDEQFF
cdr3_nt: TGTGCCAGCAGCAGAACTAGCGGGAGGGTGGATGAGCAGTTCTTC
j_call: TRBJ2-1
d_call: TRBD2
v_call: TRBV7-2
clone_size: -